Included here is one TCR beta chain sequence, with context. Donors, without exception, were Caucasian adults residing in Nashville, Tennessee. How the authors handled the data: ImmunoSEQ output held junction-only sequences without quality scores, so filtering differed. The data were produced by immunoSEQ multiplex PCR, yet TCRdb's version contains in-frame clones alone and is incomplete. V and J calls plus clone size are reproduced from that table; the DNA served to infer D and trimming. The data hold about 560,000 clones, with roughly 72% observed a single time. This sample was included in a study of shared clonotypes between healthy human individuals. Germline CDR1 reads SQVTM; CDR2 reads ANQGSEA. The CDR3 extends over 12 amino acids. V lost 4 bases, J lost 3 bases, and 0 bases stayed unmatched.

The sequenced sample was PBMCs. V and J are TRBV29-1 and TRBJ2-7; 10 positions agree with TRBD1. The source of this sequence is a woman aged 40 to 55 in good health. Some clones in this sample may be carry-over from other donors' samples. The CDR3: CSVGDRGYEQYF. CDR3 DNA: TGCAGCGTTGGGGACAGGGGCTACGAGCAGTACTTC.